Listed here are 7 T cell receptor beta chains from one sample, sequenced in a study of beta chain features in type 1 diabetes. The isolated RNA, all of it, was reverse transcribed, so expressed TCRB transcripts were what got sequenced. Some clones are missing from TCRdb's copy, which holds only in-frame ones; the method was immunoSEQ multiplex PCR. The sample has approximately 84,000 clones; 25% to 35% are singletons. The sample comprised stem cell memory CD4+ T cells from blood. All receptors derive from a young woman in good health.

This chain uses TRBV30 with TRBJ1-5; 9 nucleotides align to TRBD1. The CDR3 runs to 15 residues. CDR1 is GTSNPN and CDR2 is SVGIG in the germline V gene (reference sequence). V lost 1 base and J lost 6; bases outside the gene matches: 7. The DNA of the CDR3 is TGTGCCTGGAGTGCGGGACAGGGTTTCTCTCAGCCCCAGCATTTT. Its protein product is CAWSAGQGFSQPQHF.

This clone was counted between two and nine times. In DNA form, the CDR3 reads TGTGCCAGCAGCAAAGAGCCCTGCACAGATACGCAGTATTTT. Its translation: CASSKEPCTDTQYF. The chain combines TRBV21-1 with TRBJ2-3; whether TRBD2, the table's D call, matches the DNA was not checked. TRBV21-1 is a pseudogene locus. The CDR3 length is 14 residues.

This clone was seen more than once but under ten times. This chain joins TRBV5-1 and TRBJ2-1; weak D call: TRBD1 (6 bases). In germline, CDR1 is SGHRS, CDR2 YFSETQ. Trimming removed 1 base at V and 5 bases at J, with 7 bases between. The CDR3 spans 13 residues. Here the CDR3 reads CASSLTGNNEQFF. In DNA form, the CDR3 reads TGCGCCAGCAGCTTGACAGGGAACAATGAGCAGTTCTTC. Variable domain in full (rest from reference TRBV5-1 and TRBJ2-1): KAGVTQTPRYLIKTRGQQVTLSCSPISGHRSVSWYQQTPGQGLQFLFEYFSETQRNKGNFPGRFSGRQFSNSRSEMNVSTLELGDSALYLCASSLTGNNEQFFGPGTRLTVL.

This CDR3 reads CASSPWTANSGNTIYF. The CDR3 bases are TGCGCCAGCAGCCCTTGGACAGCCAACTCTGGAAACACCATATATTTT. V is TRBV5-1 and J is TRBJ1-3; D is perhaps TRBD1 (6 bases). Germline values: CDR1 SGHRS, CDR2 YFSETQ. Trimming stripped 4 bases from V and 0 bases from J, with 14 bases between. The CDR3 consists of 16 residues.

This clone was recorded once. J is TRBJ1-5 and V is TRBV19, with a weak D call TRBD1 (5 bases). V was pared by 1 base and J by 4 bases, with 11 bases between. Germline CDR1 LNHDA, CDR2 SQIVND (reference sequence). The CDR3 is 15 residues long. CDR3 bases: TGTGCCAGTAGTATAGCGGGACTTGGTAATCAGCCCCAGCATTTT. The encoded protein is CASSIAGLGNQPQHF.

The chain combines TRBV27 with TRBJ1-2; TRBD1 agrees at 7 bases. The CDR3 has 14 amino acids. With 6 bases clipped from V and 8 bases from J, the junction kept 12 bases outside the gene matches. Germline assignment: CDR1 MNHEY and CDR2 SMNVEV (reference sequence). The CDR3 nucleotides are TGTGCCAGCAGGGGCACAGGGGAATGGCGAGGCTACACCTTC. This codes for CASRGTGEWRGYTF.

Written as DNA, the CDR3 is TGCGCCAGCAGCTTGAGGGGCGGGGCAGCGCTTCTACAAGAGACCCAGTACTTC. This codes for CASSLRGGAALLQETQYF. The genes are TRBV5-1 and TRBJ2-5; possibly TRBD2 for D (6 bases). CDR1 is SGHRS and CDR2 is YFSETQ in the germline V gene. Trimming left V 1 base short and J 2 bases short, with 21 bases between. The length of the CDR3 is 18 residues. The full variable domain, completed using reference TRBV5-1 and TRBJ2-5, is KAGVTQTPRYLIKTRGQQVTLSCSPISGHRSVSWYQQTPGQGLQFLFEYFSETQRNKGNFPGRFSGRQFSNSRSEMNVSTLELGDSALYLCASSLRGGAALLQETQYFGPGTRLLVL.